These T cell receptor beta chains were read from a single sample in a study of Ad26.COV2.S vaccination and SARS-CoV-2 variants. Sequencing was performed with immunoSEQ multiplex PCR; in TCRdb, only in-frame clones are kept and a portion is missing. The data hold roughly 40,000 clones, with roughly 84% observed a single time. Sequencing was performed on peripheral blood, taken after recovery from COVID-19. The origin of the receptors is a human donor who had recovered from COVID-19. Each CDR3 is given with its conserved first and last residue. The D gene is left open where the match is weak.

d_gene,v_gene,j_gene,CDR3aa
.,TRBV2,TRBJ1-2,CANRQDSGSYGYTF
.,TRBV6-1,TRBJ2-2,CASSELGFTGELFF
.,TRBV29-1,TRBJ1-2,CSVTSLGGYTF
.,TRBV11-2,TRBJ1-2,CASSAASGLDYGYTF
TRBD1,TRBV28,TRBJ2-5,CASSSLGTGGLETQYF
.,TRBV2,TRBJ1-2,CASSVGRLNYGYTF
.,TRBV24-1,TRBJ1-2,CATSDLGRNYGYTF
.,TRBV30,TRBJ1-1,CAWRGHGVATEAFF
.,TRBV3-1/TRBV3-2,TRBJ1-1,CASSRIPGTEAFF
.,TRBV11-2,TRBJ2-7,CASSLEGGLSYEQYF
.,TRBV7-9,TRBJ2-1,CASGQALGVDEQFF
.,TRBV6-6,TRBJ1-5,CASTHLFEEGWQPQHF
.,TRBV7-8,TRBJ1-3,CASGGAGNTIYF
.,TRBV5-5,TRBJ1-3,CASSNDWGAGNTIYF
TRBD1,TRBV4-2,TRBJ1-1,CASSRDRGGTEAFF
.,TRBV19,TRBJ2-1,CASSIRRWGDNEQFF
.,TRBV5-1,TRBJ2-3,CASSLAQKATDTQYF
.,TRBV24-1,TRBJ1-5,CATSEVGDSNQPQHF
TRBD1,TRBV5-1,TRBJ2-5,CASRQRTGQETQYF
.,TRBV10-3,TRBJ1-5,CAISHPDQPQHF
.,TRBV5-1,TRBJ1-2,CASSLEAGRDGYTF
.,TRBV12-3/TRBV12-4,TRBJ2-7,CASHKAGAGEQYF
.,TRBV28,TRBJ2-7,CASSSGDTSYEQYF
.,TRBV6-1,TRBJ1-6,CASSDAGDNSPLHF
.,TRBV27,TRBJ1-1,CASRTRLNTEAFF
TRBD1,TRBV10-1,TRBJ1-1,CASSESGTGNTEAFF
.,TRBV5-1,TRBJ2-5,CASSLGDFQETQYF
TRBD2,TRBV5-1,TRBJ2-2,CASSLIFAGGTNTGELFF
.,TRBV5-6,TRBJ1-1,CASSRRGSLNTEAFF
.,TRBV5-1,TRBJ1-1,CASSLAQNTEAFF
.,TRBV3-1/TRBV3-2,TRBJ1-5,CASSQDRSGTQHF
.,TRBV7-8,TRBJ2-7,CASSLARVYEQYF
TRBD1,TRBV9,TRBJ1-2,CASSALDRVPRGYGYTF
TRBD2,TRBV5-6,TRBJ2-1,CASSFSGGFYNEQFF
.,TRBV6-5,TRBJ2-2,CASSYEVQNTGELFF
TRBD2,TRBV6-5,TRBJ2-5,CASSYFLAGTETQYF
.,TRBV7-3,TRBJ2-3,CASSLGGVADTQYF
.,TRBV6-5,TRBJ1-1,CASSYGSGIVNTEAFF
.,TRBV18,TRBJ1-1,CASSPGSNEAFF
.,TRBV11-3,TRBJ2-7,CASSHEHFKDYEQYF
TRBD1,TRBV7-9,TRBJ1-5,CASSRTGNNQPQHF
TRBD1,TRBV19,TRBJ1-6,CASSPDRVGNSPLHF
.,TRBV2,TRBJ1-2,CASPSVGSPNYGYTF
.,TRBV10-2,TRBJ2-7,CASSGPQGSYEQYF